The source of this T cell receptor (beta chain) is a study of blood T cell repertoires in COVID-19. About the study: The origin of the acute and convalescent COVID-19 samples was the United States, Italy and Spain. Nucleic acid was either cDNA or gDNA, and it came from T cells, B-cell-depleted T cells, or PBMCs.

This clone has only a few counts. Only in-frame clones appear in the TCRdb table, and some are missing; sequencing was by immunoSEQ multiplex PCR. The sample holds about 140,000 clones, roughly 81% seen once. The CDR3 covers 16 residues. Trimming removed 2 bases from V and 10 bases from J, with 21 bases in between. The germline V gene encodes CDR1 GTSNPN and CDR2 SVGIG (reference sequence). Cohorts were based on clinical histories the participants reported. Specimen: PBMCs or T cells enriched from blood (not recorded which). The chain uses TRBV30 and TRBJ1-6, with D tentatively TRBD1 (6 bases). This TCR was recovered from a woman between 50 and 59 years old with acute COVID-19. CDR3 in DNA: TGTGCCTGGAGTCTCACCGCGGGGGGGCAGGACTCACCCCTCCACTTT. Protein: CAWSLTAGGQDSPLHF.